The 12 T cell receptor beta chains in this list originate from one sample, sequenced in a study of vaccination effects on CD4 cells after COVID-19. These receptors lack a known antigen. Sequencing used immunoSEQ multiplex PCR; TCRdb keeps in-frame clones, though not all of them. The repertoire holds over 10,000 clones, around 75% seen once, with around 35% in the top ten. CD4+ T cells specific for antigen were expanded with viral peptide pools by the ViraFEST assay before sequencing. On approximately day 9 of culture, CD4+ T cells were separated out. Convalescent patients had PCR-confirmed SARS-CoV-2 infection between March and December 2020. The vaccine given was either BNT162b2 or mRNA-1273, in two doses. Here the sequenced sample was CD4+ T cells from PBMCs cultured with HCoV-NL63 spike peptides, taken after COVID-19 vaccination. Receptors originate from a human donor who had a prior SARS-CoV-2 infection.

The CDR3 spells CASSQVHRGTPTTDTQYF. The CDR3 bases are TGCGCCAGCAGCCAAGTCCACAGGGGGACTCCCACCACAGATACGCAGTATTTT. The J gene is TRBJ2-3, the V gene TRBV4-3, with TRBD1 matching 8 bases. Germline CDR1 is LGHNA and CDR2 is YSLEER. The CDR3 has 18 residues. V shed 1 base, J shed 2 bases, and the junction held 11 bases outside the gene matches.

The rearrangement uses TRBV6-5 and TRBJ1-1; 8 bases match TRBD1. J was trimmed by 3 bases and V by 6 bases; bases with no gene match: 9. Germline V gene data show CDR1 as MNHEY and CDR2 as SVGAGI. The CDR3 runs 15 residues. CDR3: CASSKFLTGDTEAFF. In DNA form, the CDR3 reads TGTGCCAGCAGCAAGTTTTTGACAGGGGACACTGAAGCTTTCTTT.

V is TRBV24-1 and J is TRBJ2-1; 9 bases are shared with TRBD2. The V and J ends lost 3 bases and 10 bases, in that order; junction bases with no gene match: 9. From germline, CDR1 is KGHDR and CDR2 SFDVKD. This CDR3 contains 15 residues. Here the CDR3 DNA reads TGTGCCACCAGTGATGAAGCGGGAGGTGGTCGGGAGCAGTTCTTC. It translates to CATSDEAGGGREQFF.

The chain recombines TRBV2 with TRBJ2-1; TRBD2 aligns across 7 bases. This CDR3 is 15 amino acids long. V gave up 8 bases and J gave up 4 bases; unmatched junction bases: 11. The germline V gene has CDR1 SNHLY and CDR2 FYNNEI. Here the CDR3 reads CASDATSENYNEQFF. For the CDR3, the DNA is TGTGCCAGCGACGCTACTAGCGAAAATTACAATGAGCAGTTCTTC.

The chain is built from TRBV20-1 and TRBJ2-7; D remains unclear. The CDR3 is 11 residues long. Trimming took 3 bases from V and 2 from J, leaving 5 bases between them. Germline V gives CDR1 DFQATT, CDR2 SNEGSKA (reference sequence). CDR3 residues: CSASRAYEQYF. The DNA for the CDR3 is TGCAGTGCTAGTAGAGCCTACGAGCAGTACTTC.

The chain employs TRBV5-6 and TRBJ1-4; 9 bases align to TRBD1. Unmatched junction bases numbered 5, after V lost 3 bases and J lost 5 bases. The CDR3 contains 15 residues. Germline CDR1 and CDR2: SGHDT and YYEEEE. Written as DNA, the CDR3 is TGTGCCAGCAGCTGGGCCGGGACAGGGAATGAAAAACTGTTTTTT. This translates into CASSWAGTGNEKLFF.

In its sample, this clone was seen a few times. The CDR3, as DNA: TGTGCCAGCAGCCAGGATGGAGGGCGAGGCAATGAGCAGTTCTTC. Its protein product is CASSQDGGRGNEQFF. The chain recombines TRBV11-3 with TRBJ2-1; possible D gene TRBD2, 6 bases. Trimming stripped 5 bases from V and 6 bases from J, with 17 bases between. Germline-derived CDR1 and CDR2 are SGHNT and YENEEA. The CDR3 spans 15 residues.

The chain recombines TRBV19 with TRBJ1-6; no reliable D call. The CDR3 contains 14 residues. Germline CDR1 and CDR2: LNHDA and SQIVND (reference sequence). V lost 6 bases, J lost 8 bases, and 14 bases lay in between. The CDR3 nucleotides read TGTGCCAGTAGCAACCGGCCCCGGGATTCACCCCTCCACTTT. Encoded protein: CASSNRPRDSPLHF.

This rearrangement joins TRBV5-1 to TRBJ1-2; 7 bases are shared with TRBD1. V trimming: 4 bases; J trimming: 3 bases; junction bases outside the gene matches: 12. The CDR3 consists of 16 residues. The V gene's germline CDR1 is SGHRS and CDR2 YFSETQ. In nucleotides, the CDR3 is TGCGCCAGCAGCCGGGGGACAGCCGAAACTCACTATGGCTACACCTTC. This translates into CASSRGTAETHYGYTF.

J is TRBJ1-2 and V is TRBV9; 9 bases align to TRBD1. V gave up 4 bases and J gave up 8 bases; unmatched junction bases: 9. The V gene's germline CDR1 is SGDLS and CDR2 YYNGEE. The CDR3 spans 14 residues. This chain's CDR3 is CASSPWTGEGGYTF. The CDR3 region has the DNA TGTGCCAGCAGCCCATGGACAGGGGAAGGCGGCTACACCTTC.

This clone came up once. The CDR3 region is CASSLAGGRYNEQFF. The CDR3 region has the DNA TGTGCCAGCAGCTTAGCGGGGGGACGGTACAATGAGCAGTTCTTC. The V call is TRBV11-2, the J call TRBJ2-1; 7 bases are shared with TRBD2. Germline CDR1 is SGHAT and CDR2 is FQNNGV. The CDR3 has 15 amino acids. After removal of 1 base from V and 4 bases from J, the junction contained 4 bases not matched to a gene.

Here the CDR3 reads CASSRRDRQETQYF. In DNA, the CDR3 is TGTGCCAGCAGTCGTCGGGACAGACAAGAGACCCAGTACTTC. The genes are TRBV7-2 and TRBJ2-5; 7 nucleotides match TRBD1. J gave up 2 bases and V 6 bases, and 6 bases lay outside the gene matches. Germline V gene lookup returns CDR1 SGHTA and CDR2 FQGNSA. The CDR3 loop spans 14 amino acids.